This record concerns one TCR beta chain sequence. The antigen remains undetermined. Division of CD4+ cells produced a CD45RA+ naive subset and a CD45RA-negative memory subset. An assay was performed, and its level was deep. Generated by immunoSEQ multiplex PCR, the TCRdb table keeps only in-frame clones and is missing some. The table lists hundreds of thousands of clones, around 72% of them singletons. The record originates from a study of shared clonotypes between healthy human individuals. Study-level points and caveats: For naive CD4 cells, roughly 5.5% of clonotypes were shared across a handful of donors. The small donor group covered limited genetic and exposure diversity.

The V gene lost 6 bases and the J gene lost 3 bases, with 16 bases spanning the gap. This CDR3 is built from 15 residues. Germline CDR1 is SGHNT and CDR2 is YYREEE (reference sequence). Sequenced: memory CD4+ T cells sorted from blood. Stated subset: CD45RA-negative fraction. V gene TRBV5-4 combines with J gene TRBJ1-5, with D maybe TRBD1 (5 bases). The sequence derives from a woman in her twenties or thirties in good health. The CDR3: CASNIQGGNNQPQHF. The CDR3, as DNA: TGTGCCAGCAACATCCAGGGAGGAAACAATCAGCCCCAGCATTTT.